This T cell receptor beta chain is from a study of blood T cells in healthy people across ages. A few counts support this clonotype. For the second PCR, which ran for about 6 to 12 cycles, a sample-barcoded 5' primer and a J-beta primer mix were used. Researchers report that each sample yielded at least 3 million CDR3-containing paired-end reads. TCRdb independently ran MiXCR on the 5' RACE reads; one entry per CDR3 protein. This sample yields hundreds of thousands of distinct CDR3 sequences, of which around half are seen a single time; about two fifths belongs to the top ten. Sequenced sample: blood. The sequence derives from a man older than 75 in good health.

DNA of the CDR3: TGTGCCAGCAGCCTTTTTAGCGGGAGCTACTACAATGAGCAGTTCTTC. This sequence encodes CASSLFSGSYYNEQFF. The J gene is TRBJ2-1, the V gene TRBV11-2; 9 nucleotides line up with TRBD2. CDR1 is SGHAT, CDR2 FQNNGV, per germline. V gave up 5 bases and J gave up 3 bases; unmatched junction bases: 8. The CDR3 spans 16 residues.